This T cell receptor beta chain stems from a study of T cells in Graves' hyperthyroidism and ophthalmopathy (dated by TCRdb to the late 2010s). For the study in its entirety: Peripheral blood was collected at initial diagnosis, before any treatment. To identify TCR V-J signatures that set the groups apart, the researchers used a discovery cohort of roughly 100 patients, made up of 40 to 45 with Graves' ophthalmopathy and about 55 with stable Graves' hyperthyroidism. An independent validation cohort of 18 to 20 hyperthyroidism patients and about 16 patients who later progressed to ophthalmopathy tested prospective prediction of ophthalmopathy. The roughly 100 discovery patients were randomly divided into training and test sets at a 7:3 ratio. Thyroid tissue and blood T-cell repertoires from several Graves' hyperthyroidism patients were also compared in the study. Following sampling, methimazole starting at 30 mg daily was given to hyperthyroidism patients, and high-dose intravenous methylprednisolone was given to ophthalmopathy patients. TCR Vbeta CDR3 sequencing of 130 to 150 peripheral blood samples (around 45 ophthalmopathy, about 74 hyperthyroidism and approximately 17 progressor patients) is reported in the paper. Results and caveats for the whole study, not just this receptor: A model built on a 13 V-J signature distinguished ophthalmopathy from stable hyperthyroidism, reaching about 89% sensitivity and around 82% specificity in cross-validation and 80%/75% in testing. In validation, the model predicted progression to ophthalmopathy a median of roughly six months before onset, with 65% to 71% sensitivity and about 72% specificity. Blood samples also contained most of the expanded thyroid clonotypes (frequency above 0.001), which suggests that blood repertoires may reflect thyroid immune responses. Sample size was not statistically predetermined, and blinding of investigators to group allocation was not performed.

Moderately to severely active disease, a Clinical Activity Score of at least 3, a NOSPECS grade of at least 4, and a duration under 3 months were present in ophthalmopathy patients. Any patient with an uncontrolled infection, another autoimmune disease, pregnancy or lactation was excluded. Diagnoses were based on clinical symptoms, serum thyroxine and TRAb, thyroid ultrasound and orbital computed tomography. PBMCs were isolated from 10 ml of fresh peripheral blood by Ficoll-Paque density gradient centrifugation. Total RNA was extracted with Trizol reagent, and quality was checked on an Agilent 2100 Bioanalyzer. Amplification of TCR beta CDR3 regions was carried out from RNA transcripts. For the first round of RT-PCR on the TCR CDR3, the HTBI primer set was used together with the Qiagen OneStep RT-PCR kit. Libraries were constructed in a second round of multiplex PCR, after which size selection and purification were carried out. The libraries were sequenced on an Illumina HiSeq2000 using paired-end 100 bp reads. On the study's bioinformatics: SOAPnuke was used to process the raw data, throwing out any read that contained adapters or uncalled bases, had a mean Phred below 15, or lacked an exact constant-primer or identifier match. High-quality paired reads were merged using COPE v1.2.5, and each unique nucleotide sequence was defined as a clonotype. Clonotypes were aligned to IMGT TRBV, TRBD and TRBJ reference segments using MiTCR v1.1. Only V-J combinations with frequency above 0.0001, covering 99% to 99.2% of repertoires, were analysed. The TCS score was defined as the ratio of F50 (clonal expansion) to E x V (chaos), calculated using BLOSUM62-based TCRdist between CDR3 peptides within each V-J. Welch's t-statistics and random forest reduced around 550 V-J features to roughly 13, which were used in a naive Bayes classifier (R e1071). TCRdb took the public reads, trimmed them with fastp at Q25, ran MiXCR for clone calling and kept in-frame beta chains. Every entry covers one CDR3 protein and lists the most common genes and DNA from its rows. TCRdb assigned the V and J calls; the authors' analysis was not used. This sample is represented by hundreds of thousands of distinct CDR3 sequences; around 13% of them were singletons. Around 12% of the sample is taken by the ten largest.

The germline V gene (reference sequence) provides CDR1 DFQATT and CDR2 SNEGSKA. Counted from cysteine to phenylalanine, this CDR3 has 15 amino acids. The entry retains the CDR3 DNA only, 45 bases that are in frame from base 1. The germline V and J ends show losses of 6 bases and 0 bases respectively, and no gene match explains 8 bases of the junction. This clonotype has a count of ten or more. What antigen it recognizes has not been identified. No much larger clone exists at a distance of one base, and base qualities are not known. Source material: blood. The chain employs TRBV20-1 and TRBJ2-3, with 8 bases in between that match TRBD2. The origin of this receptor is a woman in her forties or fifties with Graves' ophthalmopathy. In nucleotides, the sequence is TGCAGTGCCCCCGATAGCGGGACTAGCACAGATACGCAGTATTTT. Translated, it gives CSAPDSGTSTDTQYF.